Detailed here is one TCR beta chain. The PCR contained 60 Vbeta and 13 Jbeta primers. As originally analysed: A later analysis tallied tens of millions of unique TCR beta chains, roughly 11 million of them shared. Sequencing used immunoSEQ multiplex PCR; TCRdb keeps in-frame clones, though not all of them. V, J and clone size derive from that table, while D and trimming were established from the DNA sequence. The profile shows about 120,000 clones, 65% to 80% of them singletons. The entry originates in a study of cytomegalovirus exposure and HLA in healthy donors. The V segment lost 5 bases and the J segment 1 base; nucleotides outside the gene matches: 5. The CDR3 is 15 residues long. Germline V CDR1 and CDR2: SGHTS, YDEGEE.

J is TRBJ2-2 and V is TRBV5-8; 7 bases are a match to TRBD1. Sequenced input: PBMCs. This sequence originates from a man younger than 35 in good health and CMV-seropositive. CDR3 nucleotide sequence: TGTGCCAGCAGTAAACGGACAGGGAACACCGGGGAGCTGTTTTTT. Protein product: CASSKRTGNTGELFF.